These T cell receptor beta chains were read from a single sample in a study of shared clonotypes between healthy human individuals. The method was immunoSEQ multiplex PCR; TCRdb's version includes in-frame clones alone and lacks a portion of them. The sample shows about 2.1 million clones, about 93% of them seen only once. Sequencing was done on a sample of naive CD8+ T cells from PBMCs. All receptors come from a man between 18 and 29 years old in good health. Some clones in this sample may be carry-over from other donors' samples. Each CDR3 is given with its conserved first and last residue. D genes are given only for firm matches. Expanded clones are given a class, and other clones once, few, many or no size at all.

d_gene	j_gene	abundance	v_gene	CDR3aa	CDR3nt
-	TRBJ2-7	-	TRBV29-1	CSVALTGPEQYF	TGCAGCGTAGCCTTAACAGGGCCCGAGCAGTACTTC
-	TRBJ2-7	-	TRBV5-1	CASSLAALSTSFYEQYF	TGCGCCAGCAGCTTGGCGGCCCTAAGCACTAGTTTCTACGAGCAGTACTTC
TRBD1	TRBJ2-2	-	TRBV27	CASSSGTVANTGELFF	TGTGCCAGCAGTTCCGGGACAGTCGCGAACACCGGGGAGCTGTTTTTT
-	TRBJ1-5	-	TRBV9	CASSVGPNQPQHF	TGTGCCAGCAGCGTAGGCCCGAATCAGCCCCAGCATTTT
-	TRBJ2-7	once	TRBV7-8	CASSLGRGIGYEQYF	TGTGCCAGCAGCTTAGGGCGCGGGATTGGCTACGAGCAGTACTTC
-	TRBJ2-1	-	TRBV28	CASSLFRGAEQFF	TGTGCCAGCAGTTTATTCAGGGGAGCTGAGCAGTTCTTC
-	TRBJ2-1	few	TRBV28	CASSTGLQGNEQFF	TGTGCCAGCAGTACCGGGCTCCAAGGGAATGAGCAGTTCTTC
-	TRBJ2-3	-	TRBV9	CASSVDGAGTPDTQYF	TGTGCCAGCAGCGTAGACGGAGCAGGAACCCCAGATACGCAGTATTTT
TRBD2	TRBJ2-7	-	TRBV7-6	CASSRSGEGPYEQYF	TGTGCCAGCAGTCGGTCGGGGGAGGGACCCTACGAGCAGTACTTC
-	TRBJ2-5	-	TRBV7-8	CASSLITRQETQYF	TGTGCCAGCAGCTTGATAACTAGGCAAGAGACCCAGTACTTC
-	TRBJ2-5	-	TRBV11-1	CASSPGTQRGETQYF	TGTGCCAGCAGCCCCGGGACACAAAGGGGCGAGACCCAGTACTTC
TRBD1	TRBJ2-3	-	TRBV9	CASSAEGLTGDDTQYF	TGTGCCAGCAGCGCCGAGGGGTTGACAGGGGACGATACGCAGTATTTT
-	TRBJ1-1	-	TRBV21-1	CASSASLCEAFF	TGTGCCAGCAGCGCTTCCCTTTGTGAGGCTTTCTTT
-	TRBJ2-3	-	TRBV15	CATSRDAGSTDTQYF	TGTGCCACCAGCAGAGACGCGGGTAGCACAGATACGCAGTATTTT
-	TRBJ1-5	-	TRBV25-1	CASSELRGPQHF	TGTGCCAGCAGTGAATTGAGGGGGCCCCAGCATTTT
-	TRBJ1-3	-	TRBV19	CASTFGNTIYF	TGTGCCAGTACATTTGGAAACACCATATATTTT
-	TRBJ2-7	-	TRBV7-9	CASSTADGPYEQYF	TGTGCCAGCAGCACCGCGGACGGGCCCTACGAGCAGTACTTC
TRBD2	TRBJ2-7	-	TRBV7-9	CASSSTSGLADTPPGEQYF	TGTGCCAGCAGCTCCACCTCTGGACTAGCGGATACCCCGCCCGGGGAGCAGTACTTC
-	TRBJ1-1	-	TRBV5-1	CASSQAGPTLNTEAFF	TGCGCCAGCAGCCAAGCGGGACCGACTCTGAACACTGAAGCTTTCTTT
-	TRBJ1-4	-	TRBV15	CATSGGGFEKLFF	TGTGCCACCAGCGGTGGGGGTTTTGAAAAACTGTTTTTT
TRBD1	TRBJ1-2	-	TRBV5-1	CASSSQRTGSFYGYTF	TGCGCCAGCAGCTCACAAAGGACAGGGTCCTTCTATGGCTACACCTTC
TRBD2	TRBJ2-1	-	TRBV11-1	CASSFSGGSYNEQFF	TGTGCCAGCAGCTTTAGCGGGGGCTCCTACAATGAGCAGTTCTTC
-	TRBJ2-5	-	TRBV7-7	CASSPGAGTQYF	TGTGCCAGCAGCCCGGGTGCGGGGACCCAGTACTTC
-	TRBJ2-7	-	TRBV7-8	CASSSLYEQYF	TGTGCCAGCAGTTCCCTCTACGAGCAGTACTTC
-	TRBJ1-1	few	TRBV19	CASSTGNTEAFF	TGTGCCAGTAGCACAGGGAACACTGAAGCTTTCTTT
TRBD1	TRBJ2-7	-	TRBV7-9	CASSSTGSHEQYF	TGTGCCAGCAGCTCGACAGGGTCCCACGAGCAGTACTTC
-	TRBJ1-3	-	TRBV27	CASSPISYGNTIYF	TGTGCCAGCAGCCCTATATCATATGGAAACACCATATATTTT
TRBD1	TRBJ2-7	-	TRBV29-1	CSIGNPGQGPPCVYEQYF	TGCAGCATCGGTAATCCGGGACAGGGGCCCCCCTGCGTTTACGAGCAGTACTTC
TRBD1	TRBJ2-3	-	TRBV7-3	CASSTGQGAADTQYF	TGTGCCAGCAGCACAGGACAGGGGGCTGCAGATACGCAGTATTTT
-	TRBJ1-2	-	TRBV7-6	CASSPTDNYGYTF	TGTGCCAGCAGCCCGACAGACAACTATGGCTACACCTTC
TRBD1	TRBJ1-5	-	TRBV19	CASKMDRGNQPQHF	TGTGCCAGTAAGATGGACAGGGGCAATCAGCCCCAGCATTTT
TRBD1	TRBJ2-1	-	TRBV7-8	CASSLDRGSINEQFF	TGTGCCAGCAGCCTCGACAGGGGGTCTATTAATGAGCAGTTCTTC
-	TRBJ2-7	-	TRBV14	CASSPKPLYGDSYEQYF	TGTGCCAGCAGCCCCAAACCTCTTTACGGGGACTCCTACGAGCAGTACTTC
-	TRBJ1-1	-	TRBV9	CASSVGGYTEAFF	TGTGCCAGCAGCGTAGGCGGATACACTGAAGCTTTCTTT
-	TRBJ2-7	once	TRBV9	CASSGGTGYEQYF	TGTGCCAGCAGTGGGGGGACTGGCTACGAGCAGTACTTC
-	TRBJ2-7	-	TRBV18	CASSPPGGRVSLPSYEQYF	TGTGCCAGCTCACCACCGGGGGGCAGGGTAAGCCTCCCCTCCTACGAGCAGTACTTC
-	TRBJ1-2	-	TRBV5-6	CASSAGHVYGYTF	TGTGCCAGCAGCGCGGGACACGTCTATGGCTACACCTTC
TRBD2	TRBJ2-2	-	TRBV2	CASSPSGTNTGELFF	TGTGCCAGCAGCCCTAGCGGGACGAACACCGGGGAGCTGTTTTTT
-	TRBJ2-7	-	TRBV5-8	CASSRYYEQYF	TGTGCCAGCAGCCGATACTACGAGCAGTACTTC
-	TRBJ2-7	-	TRBV2	CASSEGQGFSYEQYF	TGTGCCAGCAGTGAAGGTCAGGGGTTCTCCTACGAGCAGTACTTC
-	TRBJ2-7	-	TRBV27	CASSFSWDKAYEQYF	TGTGCCAGCAGTTTTTCTTGGGACAAGGCCTACGAGCAGTACTTC
-	TRBJ2-3	-	TRBV7-3	CASSPAGDLNTQYF	TGTGCCAGCAGCCCCGCCGGGGACCTGAATACGCAGTATTTT
TRBD1	TRBJ2-7	-	TRBV14	CASSHQDRDEQYF	TGTGCCAGCAGCCACCAGGACAGGGACGAGCAGTACTTC
TRBD2	TRBJ2-7	-	TRBV7-9	CASSFAGGPSEQYF	TGTGCCAGCAGCTTTGCGGGAGGGCCGTCCGAGCAGTACTTC
-	TRBJ2-1	-	TRBV11-2	CASSLVGGQLGDEQFF	TGTGCCAGCAGCCTCGTCGGGGGACAGCTAGGCGATGAGCAGTTCTTC
-	TRBJ2-7	-	TRBV6-5	CASSYRVRDLAYEQYF	TGTGCCAGCAGTTACCGGGTCAGGGACTTAGCCTACGAGCAGTACTTC